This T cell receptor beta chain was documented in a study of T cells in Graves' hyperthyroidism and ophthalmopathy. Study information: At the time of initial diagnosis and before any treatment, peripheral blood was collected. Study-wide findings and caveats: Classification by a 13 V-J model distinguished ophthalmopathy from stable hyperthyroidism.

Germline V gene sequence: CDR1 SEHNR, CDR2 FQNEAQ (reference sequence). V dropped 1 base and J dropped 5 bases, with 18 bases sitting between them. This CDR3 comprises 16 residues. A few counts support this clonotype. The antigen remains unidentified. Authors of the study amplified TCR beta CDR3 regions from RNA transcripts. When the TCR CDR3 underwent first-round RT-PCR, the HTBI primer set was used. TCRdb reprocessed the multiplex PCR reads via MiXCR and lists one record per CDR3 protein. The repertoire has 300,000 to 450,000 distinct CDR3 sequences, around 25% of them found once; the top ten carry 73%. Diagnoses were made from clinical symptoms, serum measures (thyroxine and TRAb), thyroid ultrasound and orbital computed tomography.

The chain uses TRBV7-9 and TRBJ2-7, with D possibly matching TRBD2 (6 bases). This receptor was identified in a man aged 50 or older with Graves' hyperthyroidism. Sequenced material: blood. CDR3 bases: TGTGCCAGCAGCTTAGGAAGGGGACTGGATTCCGACGAGCAGTACTTC. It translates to CASSLGRGLDSDEQYF.